A selection of T cell receptor beta chains follows, all from one sample in a study of blood T cell repertoires in COVID-19. Sequencing used immunoSEQ multiplex PCR; TCRdb keeps in-frame clones, though not all of them. The sample comprises a few hundred thousand clones, 80% to 85% of which are singletons, and around 3.6% rests with the top ten. Sequencing was performed on PBMCs or T cells enriched from blood (not recorded which). These receptors came from a man between 45 and 60 years old who had recovered from COVID-19. Both conserved end residues are part of each CDR3. Each record gives: J gene, V gene, clone size, D gene, CDR3 DNA, CDR3 protein. The D gene is left open where the match is weak. The size of a clone is reported for some rows only, either as once, few or many, or as a class for expanded clones.

TRBJ1-6 | TRBV2 | - | - | TGTGCCAGCAGTGAAGACAGCAACTATAATTCACCCCTCCACTTT | CASSEDSNYNSPLHF
TRBJ1-1 | TRBV19 | - | TRBD1 | TGTGCCAGCAAGGACAGGGCGTTGGACGAAGCTTTCTTT | CASKDRALDEAFF
TRBJ1-4 | TRBV19 | - | - | TGTGCCAGTAGACCACGGCAGGTTGGGAAACTGTTTTTT | CASRPRQVGKLFF
TRBJ2-7 | TRBV27 | - | TRBD1 | TGTGCCAGCAGAAGGACAGGGGGCGCCTACGAGCAGTACTTC | CASRRTGGAYEQYF
TRBJ2-7 | TRBV2 | - | TRBD2 | TGTGCCAGCAAACTAGCGTCTGACGAGCAGTACTTC | CASKLASDEQYF
TRBJ2-3 | TRBV28 | - | TRBD2 | TGTGCCAGCAGTCGGAGACTAGCGGGAGCTCCAGATACGCAGTATTTT | CASSRRLAGAPDTQYF
TRBJ1-1 | TRBV18 | - | - | TGTGCCAGCTCACCCCGGGGGGGGGATGCTTTCTTT | CASSPRGGDAFF
TRBJ1-2 | TRBV7-8 | - | - | TGTGCCAGCAGCTTAGTCCGACAGACAAACTATGGCTACACCTTC | CASSLVRQTNYGYTF
TRBJ1-5 | TRBV6-5 | - | TRBD1 | TGTGCCAGCAGTTACTCGGGACAGGGTAACAATCAGCCCCAGCATTTT | CASSYSGQGNNQPQHF
TRBJ2-2 | TRBV7-9 | once | TRBD2 | TGTGCCAGCAGCTTAACCCCTAGCGGGAGAGGCACCGGGGAGCTGTTTTTT | CASSLTPSGRGTGELFF